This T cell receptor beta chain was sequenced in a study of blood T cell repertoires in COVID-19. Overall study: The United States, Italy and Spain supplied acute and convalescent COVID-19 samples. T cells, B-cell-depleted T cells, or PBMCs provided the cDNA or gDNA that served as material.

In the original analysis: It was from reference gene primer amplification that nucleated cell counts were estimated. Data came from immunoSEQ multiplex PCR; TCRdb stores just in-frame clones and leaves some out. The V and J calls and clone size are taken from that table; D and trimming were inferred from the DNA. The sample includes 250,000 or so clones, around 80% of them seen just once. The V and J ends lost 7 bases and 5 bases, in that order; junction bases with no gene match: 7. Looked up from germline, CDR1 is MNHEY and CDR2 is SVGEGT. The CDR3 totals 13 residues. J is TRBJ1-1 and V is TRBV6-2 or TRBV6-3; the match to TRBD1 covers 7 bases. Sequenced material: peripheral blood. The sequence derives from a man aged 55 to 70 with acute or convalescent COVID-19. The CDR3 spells CASTPDRETEAFF. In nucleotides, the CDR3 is TGTGCCAGCACCCCAGACAGGGAGACTGAAGCTTTCTTT.